This T cell receptor (beta chain) stems from a study of radiotherapy plus CTLA-4 blockade in lung cancer. For the study at large: Overall, around 19% of patients showed an objective response, while approximately 30% attained disease control. Study conclusions and caveats: TCR clones of tumor origin grew in blood after radiotherapy plus ipilimumab.

The method was immunoSEQ multiplex PCR; TCRdb's version includes in-frame clones alone and lacks a portion of them. The sample has 65,000 to 85,000 clones, just under 75% seen once. This clone was observed a few times. Its antigen remains unknown. CTLA-4 blockade using ipilimumab, together with focal radiation, was received by patients with chemo-refractory metastatic non-small-cell lung cancer. V lost 0 bases and J 9 bases, leaving 12 bases between the germline ends. Germline V gene sequence: CDR1 SGHTA, CDR2 FQGTGA. CDR3 length: 14 amino acids. The origin of this receptor is a human donor with non-small cell lung cancer whose response to radiotherapy plus ipilimumab could not be evaluated. The rearrangement links TRBV7-3 to TRBJ2-1; TRBD1 is a possible D gene (5 bases). This specimen was peripheral blood, taken from a patient treated with radiotherapy plus ipilimumab. CDR3 region: CASSLTGEQGEQFF. CDR3 sequence (DNA): TGTGCCAGCAGCTTAACAGGAGAGCAGGGTGAGCAGTTCTTC. The complete variable domain, with remaining parts taken from reference TRBV7-3 and TRBJ2-1, reads GAGVSQTPSNKVTEKGKYVELRCDPISGHTALYWYRQSLGQGPEFLIYFQGTGAADDSGLPNDRFFAVRPEGSVSTLKIQRTERGDSAVYLCASSLTGEQGEQFFGPGTRLTVL.